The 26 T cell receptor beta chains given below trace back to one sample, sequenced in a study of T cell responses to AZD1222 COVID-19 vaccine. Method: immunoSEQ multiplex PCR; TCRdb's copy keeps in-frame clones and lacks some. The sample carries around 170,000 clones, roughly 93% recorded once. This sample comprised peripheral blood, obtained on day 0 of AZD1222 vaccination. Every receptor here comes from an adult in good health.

CDR3 loop: CASSMGGTGFEQYF. The CDR3 DNA reads as TGTGCCAGCAGCATGGGCGGGACAGGCTTCGAGCAGTACTTC. The chain has TRBV9 and TRBJ2-7, with 8 bases matching TRBD1. The V gene's germline CDR1 is SGDLS and CDR2 YYNGEE. Unmatched junction bases numbered 9, after V lost 4 bases and J lost 6 bases. This CDR3 comprises 14 residues.

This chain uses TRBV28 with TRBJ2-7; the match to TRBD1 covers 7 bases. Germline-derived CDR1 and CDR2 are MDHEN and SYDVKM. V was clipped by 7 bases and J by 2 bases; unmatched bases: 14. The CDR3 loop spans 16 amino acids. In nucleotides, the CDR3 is TGTGCCAGCATACGGAAGAGGGGGCCCTGGCCCTACGAGCAGTACTTC. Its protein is CASIRKRGPWPYEQYF. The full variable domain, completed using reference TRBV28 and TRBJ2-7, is DVKVTQSSRYLVKRTGEKVFLECVQDMDHENMFWYRQDPGLGLRLIYFSYDVKMKEKGDIPEGYSVSREKKERFSLILESASTNQTSMYLCASIRKRGPWPYEQYFGPGTRLTVT.

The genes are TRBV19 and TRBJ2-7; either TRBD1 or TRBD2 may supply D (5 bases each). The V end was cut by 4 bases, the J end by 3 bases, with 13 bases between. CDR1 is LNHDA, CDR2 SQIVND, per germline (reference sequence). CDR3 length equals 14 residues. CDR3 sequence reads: CASSNPGTYYEQYF. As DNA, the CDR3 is TGTGCCAGTAGTAACCCGGGGACCTACTACGAGCAGTACTTC.

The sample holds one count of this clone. CDR3 bases: TGTGCCAGTACGCGTGGACAGGGGGCCCAGTCCTATGGCTACACCTTC. Translation gives CASTRGQGAQSYGYTF. The V gene is TRBV19, the J gene TRBJ1-2; 11 nucleotides match TRBD1. The germline CDR1 and CDR2 sequences are LNHDA and SQIVND (reference sequence). The CDR3 is 16 residues long. V lost 7 bases and J lost 4; bases outside the gene matches: 11.

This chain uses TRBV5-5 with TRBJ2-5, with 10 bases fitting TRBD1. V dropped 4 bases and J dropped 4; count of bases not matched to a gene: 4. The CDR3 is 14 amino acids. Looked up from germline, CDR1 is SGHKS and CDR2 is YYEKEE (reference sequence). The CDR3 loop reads CASSAGQGVETQYF. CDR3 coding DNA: TGTGCCAGCAGCGCTGGACAGGGGGTAGAGACCCAGTACTTC.

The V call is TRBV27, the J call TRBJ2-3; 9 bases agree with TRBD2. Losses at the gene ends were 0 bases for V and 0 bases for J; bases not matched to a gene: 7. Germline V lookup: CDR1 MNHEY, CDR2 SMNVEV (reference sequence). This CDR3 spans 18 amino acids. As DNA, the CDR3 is TGTGCCAGCAGTTTATCCCGAAAAACTAGCGGGAGCACAGATACGCAGTATTTT. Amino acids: CASSLSRKTSGSTDTQYF.

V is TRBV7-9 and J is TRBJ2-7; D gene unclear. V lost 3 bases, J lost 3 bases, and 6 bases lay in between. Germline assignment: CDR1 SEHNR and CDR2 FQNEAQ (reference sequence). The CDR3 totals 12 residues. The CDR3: CASSLGSYEQYF. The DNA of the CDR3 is TGTGCCAGCAGCTTGGGCAGCTACGAGCAGTACTTC.

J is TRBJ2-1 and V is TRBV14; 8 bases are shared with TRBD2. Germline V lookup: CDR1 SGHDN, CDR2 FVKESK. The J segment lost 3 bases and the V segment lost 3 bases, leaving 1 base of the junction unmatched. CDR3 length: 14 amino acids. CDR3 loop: CASSHTSGYNEQFF. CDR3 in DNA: TGTGCCAGCAGCCACACTAGCGGCTACAATGAGCAGTTCTTC. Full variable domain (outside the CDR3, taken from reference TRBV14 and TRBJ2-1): EAGVTQFPSHSVIEKGQTVTLRCDPISGHDNLYWYRRVMGKEIKFLLHFVKESKQDESGMPNNRFLAERTGGTYSTLKVQPAELEDSGVYFCASSHTSGYNEQFFGPGTRLTVL.

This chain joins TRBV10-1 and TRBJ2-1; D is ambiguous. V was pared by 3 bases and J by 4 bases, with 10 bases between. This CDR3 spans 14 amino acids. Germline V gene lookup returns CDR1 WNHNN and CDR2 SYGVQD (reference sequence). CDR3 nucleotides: TGCGCCAGCAGTGAAGGGCCTGATTACAATGAGCAGTTCTTC. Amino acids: CASSEGPDYNEQFF.

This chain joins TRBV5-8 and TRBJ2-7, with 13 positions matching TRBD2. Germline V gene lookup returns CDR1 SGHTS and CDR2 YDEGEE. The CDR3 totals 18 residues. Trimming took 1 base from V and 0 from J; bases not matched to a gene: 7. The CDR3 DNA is TGTGCCAGCAGCTTGTCAGGACTAGCGGGGGCCAGCTCCTACGAGCAGTACTTC. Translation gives CASSLSGLAGASSYEQYF.

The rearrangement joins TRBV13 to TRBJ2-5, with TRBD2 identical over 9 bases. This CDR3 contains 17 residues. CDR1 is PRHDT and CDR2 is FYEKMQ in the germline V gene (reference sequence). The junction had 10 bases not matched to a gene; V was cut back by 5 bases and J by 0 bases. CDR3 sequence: CASSIASSGTNQETQYF. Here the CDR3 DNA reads TGTGCCAGCAGCATTGCTTCTAGCGGGACCAACCAAGAGACCCAGTACTTC.

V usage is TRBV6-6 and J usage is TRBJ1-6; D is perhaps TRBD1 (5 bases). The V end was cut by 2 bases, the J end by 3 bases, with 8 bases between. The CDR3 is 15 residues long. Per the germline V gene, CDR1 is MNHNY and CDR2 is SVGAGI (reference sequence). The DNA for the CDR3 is TGTGCCAGCAGTTACGGCGGACACTATAATTCACCCCTCCACTTT. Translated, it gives CASSYGGHYNSPLHF.

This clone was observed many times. In nucleotides, the CDR3 is TGTGCCAGCAGCCAAGGGTGGGAAGAGACCCAGTACTTC. Amino acids: CASSQGWEETQYF. V usage is TRBV14 and J usage is TRBJ2-5; D call uncertain. Germline lookup yields CDR1 SGHDN and CDR2 FVKESK. The CDR3 spans 13 residues. The V and J ends lost 1 base and 3 bases respectively, with 6 bases between them. Variable domain in full (rest from reference TRBV14 and TRBJ2-5): EAGVTQFPSHSVIEKGQTVTLRCDPISGHDNLYWYRRVMGKEIKFLLHFVKESKQDESGMPNNRFLAERTGGTYSTLKVQPAELEDSGVYFCASSQGWEETQYFGPGTRLLVL.

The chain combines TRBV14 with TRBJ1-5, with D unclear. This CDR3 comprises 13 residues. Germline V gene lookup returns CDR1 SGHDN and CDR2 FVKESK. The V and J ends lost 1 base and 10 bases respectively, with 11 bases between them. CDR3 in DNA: TGTGCCAGCAGCCAAGCGGAGTGGTATCCCCAGCATTTT. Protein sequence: CASSQAEWYPQHF. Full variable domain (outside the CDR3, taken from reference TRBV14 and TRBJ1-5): EAGVTQFPSHSVIEKGQTVTLRCDPISGHDNLYWYRRVMGKEIKFLLHFVKESKQDESGMPNNRFLAERTGGTYSTLKVQPAELEDSGVYFCASSQAEWYPQHFGDGTRLSIL.

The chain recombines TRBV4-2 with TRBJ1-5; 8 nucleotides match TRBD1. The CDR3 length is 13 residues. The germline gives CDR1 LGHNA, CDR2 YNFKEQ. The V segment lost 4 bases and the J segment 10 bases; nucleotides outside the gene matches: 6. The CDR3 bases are TGTGCCAGCAGCCGAGGACAGGGAGTACCCCAGCATTTT. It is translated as CASSRGQGVPQHF.

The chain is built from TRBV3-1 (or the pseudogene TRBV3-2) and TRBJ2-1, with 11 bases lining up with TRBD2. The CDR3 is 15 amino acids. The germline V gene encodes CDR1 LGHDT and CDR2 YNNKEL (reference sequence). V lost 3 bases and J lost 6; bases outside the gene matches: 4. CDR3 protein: CASSQATSGSNEQFF. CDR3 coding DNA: TGTGCCAGCAGCCAGGCTACTAGCGGGAGCAATGAGCAGTTCTTC.

The CDR3 reads CASSFDRGDEQFF. CDR3 DNA sequence: TGTGCCAGCAGCTTCGACAGGGGCGATGAGCAGTTCTTC. The rearrangement joins TRBV7-2 to TRBJ2-1, with TRBD1 matching 8 bases. This CDR3 region has 13 residues. The V gene end was trimmed by 3 bases and the J gene end by 8 bases; junction bases not matched to a gene: 3. The germline V gene encodes CDR1 SGHTA and CDR2 FQGNSA.

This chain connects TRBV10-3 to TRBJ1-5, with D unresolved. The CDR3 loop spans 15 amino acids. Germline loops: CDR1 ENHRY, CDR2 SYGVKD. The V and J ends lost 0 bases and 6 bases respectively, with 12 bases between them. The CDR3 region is CAISESPARAQPQHF. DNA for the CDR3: TGTGCCATCAGTGAGTCACCTGCGAGGGCTCAGCCCCAGCATTTT.

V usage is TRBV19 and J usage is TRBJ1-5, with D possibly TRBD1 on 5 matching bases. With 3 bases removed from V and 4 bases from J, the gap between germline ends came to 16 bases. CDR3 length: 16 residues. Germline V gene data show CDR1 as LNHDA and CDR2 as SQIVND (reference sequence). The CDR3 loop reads CASSIIGAVGNQPQHF. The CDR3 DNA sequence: TGTGCCAGTAGTATTATTGGGGCAGTGGGGAATCAGCCCCAGCATTTT.

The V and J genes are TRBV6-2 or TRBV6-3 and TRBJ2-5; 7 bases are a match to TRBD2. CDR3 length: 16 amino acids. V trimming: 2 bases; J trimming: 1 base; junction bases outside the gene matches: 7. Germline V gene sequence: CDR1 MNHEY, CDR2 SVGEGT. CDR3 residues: CASSYGGTTLQETQYF. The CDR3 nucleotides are TGTGCCAGCAGTTACGGAGGGACTACCCTCCAAGAGACCCAGTACTTC.

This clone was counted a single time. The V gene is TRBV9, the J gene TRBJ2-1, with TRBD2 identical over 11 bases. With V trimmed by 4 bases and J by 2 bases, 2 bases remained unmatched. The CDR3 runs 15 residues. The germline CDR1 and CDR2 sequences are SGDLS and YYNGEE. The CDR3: CASSLSGGAYNEQFF. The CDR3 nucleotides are TGTGCCAGCAGCCTTAGCGGGGGGGCCTACAATGAGCAGTTCTTC. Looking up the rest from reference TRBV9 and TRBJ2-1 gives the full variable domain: DSGVTQTPKHLITATGQRVTLRCSPRSGDLSVYWYQQSLDQGLQFLIQYYNGEERAKGNILERFSAQQFPDLHSELNLSSLELGDSALYFCASSLSGGAYNEQFFGPGTRLTVL.

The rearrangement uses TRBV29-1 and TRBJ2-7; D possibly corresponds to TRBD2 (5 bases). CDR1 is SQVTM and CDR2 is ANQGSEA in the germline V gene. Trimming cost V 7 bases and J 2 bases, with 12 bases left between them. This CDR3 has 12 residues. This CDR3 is CSAEANTYEQYF. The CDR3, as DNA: TGCAGCGCGGAGGCAAATACCTACGAGCAGTACTTC.

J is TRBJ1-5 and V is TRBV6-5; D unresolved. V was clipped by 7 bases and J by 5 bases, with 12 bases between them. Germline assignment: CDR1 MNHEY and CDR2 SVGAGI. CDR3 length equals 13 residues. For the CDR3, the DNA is TGTGCCAGCAATCTAGAGGGTTATCAGCCCCAGCATTTT. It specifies CASNLEGYQPQHF.

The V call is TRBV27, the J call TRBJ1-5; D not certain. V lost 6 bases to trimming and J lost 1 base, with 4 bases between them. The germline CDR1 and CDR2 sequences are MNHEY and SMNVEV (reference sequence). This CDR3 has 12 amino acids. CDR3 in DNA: TGTGCCAGCAGGACAAGCAATCAGCCCCAGCATTTT. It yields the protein CASRTSNQPQHF.

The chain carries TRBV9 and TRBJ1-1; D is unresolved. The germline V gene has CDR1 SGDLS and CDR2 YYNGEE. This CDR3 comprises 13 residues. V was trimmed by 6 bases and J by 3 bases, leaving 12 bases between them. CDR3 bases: TGTGCCAGCACTTGGTCGTCGGACACTGAAGCTTTCTTT. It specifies CASTWSSDTEAFF.

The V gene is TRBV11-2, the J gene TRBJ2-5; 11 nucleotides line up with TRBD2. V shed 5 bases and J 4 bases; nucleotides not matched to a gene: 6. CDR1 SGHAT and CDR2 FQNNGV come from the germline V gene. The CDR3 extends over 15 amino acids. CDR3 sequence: CASSGTSGGSETQYF. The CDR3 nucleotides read TGTGCCAGCAGCGGGACTAGCGGAGGCTCAGAGACCCAGTACTTC.